The T cell receptor beta chain described here comes from a study of identifying expanded T cells in peripheral blood. During the collection period, no donor immune events like infections were recorded. A word on this clone: Antigen unknown.

General study findings and limits: Across healthy donors, higher total template counts meant significantly greater roughly two-week count variance. Over about two and four weeks, about 15 and 19 clones changed, versus approximately 1.1 between replicates.

Sequencing was performed with immunoSEQ multiplex PCR; in TCRdb, only in-frame clones are kept and a portion is missing. The table shows 50,000 to 70,000 clones, with about 90% occurring only once. CDR1 and CDR2 (germline): MNHNY, SVGAGI (reference sequence). The CDR3 runs 15 residues. Trimming left V 6 bases short and J 0 bases short, with 14 bases between. The TCR was taken from a person aged 18 to 75 in good health. The specimen was blood. The V gene is TRBV6-6, the J gene TRBJ2-5, with D possibly matching TRBD2 (6 bases). In DNA, the CDR3 is TGTGCCAGCAGCCTCCAACTAGCAGACCAAGAGACCCAGTACTTC. This codes for CASSLQLADQETQYF.